The 24 T cell receptor beta chains in this list originate from one sample, sequenced in a study of radiation and T cells in renal cell carcinoma. Time point noted: blood 4 weeks post-SBRT, at nephrectomy. Documented treatment: 15 Gy SBRT to primary tumor, nephrectomy 4 weeks later. Repertoires were generated with immunoSEQ multiplex PCR, while TCRdb's copy carries only in-frame clones and drops some. This sample has roughly 160,000 clones, with roughly 90% found just once. The material was blood, obtained from a patient whose treatment included radiotherapy and nephrectomy. The receptors shown here come from a woman between 50 and 59 years old with renal cell carcinoma.

V and J are TRBV6-5 and TRBJ1-3, with 12 nucleotides matching TRBD1. Losses at the gene ends were 2 bases for V and 7 bases for J; bases not matched to a gene: 3. This CDR3 has 15 amino acids. Germline V gene lookup returns CDR1 MNHEY and CDR2 SVGAGI. CDR3 sequence reads: CASSYAGTGGNTIYF. In DNA form, the CDR3 reads TGTGCCAGCAGTTACGCCGGGACAGGGGGCAACACCATATATTTT.

The chain couples TRBV5-4 to TRBJ2-1; D is perhaps TRBD2 (7 bases). Germline-derived CDR1 and CDR2 are SGHNT and YYREEE (reference sequence). Trimming took 1 base from V and 5 from J, leaving 13 bases between them. The CDR3 contains 15 residues. The CDR3 DNA is TGTGCCAGCAGCTTGATGGTGGGGGGGCACAATGAGCAGTTCTTC. This codes for CASSLMVGGHNEQFF.

The chain links TRBV9 to TRBJ2-3; D gene uncertain. This CDR3 has 13 residues. V lost 0 bases, J lost 1 base, and 3 bases lay in between. CDR1 is SGDLS, CDR2 YYNGEE, per germline. The DNA for the CDR3 is TGTGCCAGCAGCGTAGTACGCACAGATACGCAGTATTTT. Translating gives CASSVVRTDTQYF.

The V gene is TRBV5-4, the J gene TRBJ2-2; possibly TRBD1 for D (5 bases). Germline V lookup: CDR1 SGHNT, CDR2 YYREEE (reference sequence). V lost 1 base to trimming and J lost 0 bases, with 7 bases between them. The CDR3 has 15 residues. The CDR3 DNA sequence: TGTGCCAGCAGCTTGATAGGGGCGAACACCGGGGAGCTGTTTTTT. It is translated as CASSLIGANTGELFF.

This clone occurred many times. This chain connects TRBV6-5 to TRBJ1-1; D might be TRBD1 (6 bases). This CDR3 comprises 13 residues. The V and J ends lost 6 bases and 3 bases respectively, with 11 bases between them. In germline, CDR1 is MNHEY, CDR2 SVGAGI. CDR3 sequence: CASRTTGYTEAFF. The CDR3 DNA sequence: TGTGCCAGCAGAACCACAGGGTACACTGAAGCTTTCTTT.

This clone was observed once. V usage is TRBV19 and J usage is TRBJ1-2, with D unclear. Germline V gene data show CDR1 as LNHDA and CDR2 as SQIVND (reference sequence). The CDR3 has 15 amino acids. V dropped 3 bases and J dropped 2 bases, with 13 bases sitting between them. This chain's CDR3 is CASSITYRENYGYTF. As DNA, the CDR3 is TGTGCCAGTAGTATTACCTATAGGGAAAACTATGGCTACACCTTC.

V usage is TRBV11-2 and J usage is TRBJ1-1; D is unclear. The CDR3 has 13 residues. Trimming stripped 0 bases from V and 0 bases from J, with 2 bases between. Germline CDR1 SGHAT, CDR2 FQNNGV. The CDR3 nucleotides are TGTGCCAGCAGCTTAGAGGTGAACACTGAAGCTTTCTTT. Protein: CASSLEVNTEAFF.

This chain connects TRBV14 to TRBJ2-1; a possible D gene is TRBD2 (6 bases). This CDR3 comprises 16 residues. Germline CDR1 SGHDN, CDR2 FVKESK. Trimming removed 0 bases at V and 5 bases at J, with 14 bases between. In DNA, the CDR3 is TGTGCCAGCAGCCAAGAGGGGGGAAGGGCGAACAATGAGCAGTTCTTC. Translated, it gives CASSQEGGRANNEQFF.

This clone has more than one count but fewer than ten. The V and J genes are TRBV11-3 and TRBJ1-1; TRBD1 agrees at 12 bases. Trimming at V came to 4 bases and at J to 8 bases, leaving 8 bases not matched to a gene. Germline CDR1 and CDR2: SGHNT and YENEEA. The CDR3 is made up of 15 amino acids. CDR3 in amino acids: CASSSPGQGAGEAFF. CDR3 in DNA: TGTGCCAGCAGCTCCCCGGGACAGGGGGCAGGAGAAGCTTTCTTT.

This clone was found once. The J gene is TRBJ2-2, the V gene TRBV15; D is tentatively TRBD1 or TRBD2 (5 bases each). The CDR3 extends over 15 amino acids. Germline CDR1 reads LNHNV; CDR2 reads YYDKDF (reference sequence). Deletions cut 6 bases from V and 5 bases from J, with 16 bases between. Written as DNA, the CDR3 is TGTGCCACCAGGAACCGGGACCCCCGGACCGGGGAGCTGTTTTTT. Its translation is CATRNRDPRTGELFF.

V usage is TRBV5-6 and J usage is TRBJ2-7, with D perhaps being TRBD1 or TRBD2 (5 bases each). The CDR3 has 16 amino acids. Deletions cut 0 bases from V and 0 bases from J, with 13 bases between. Germline CDR1 is SGHDT and CDR2 is YYEEEE. CDR3 sequence (DNA): TGTGCCAGCAGCTTGGTAGGGACGGGGAGCTCCTACGAGCAGTACTTC. Its protein product is CASSLVGTGSSYEQYF.

This clone was counted a single time. In DNA, the CDR3 is TGTGCCAGTATGGTCCAGGGGGCTGTTCAGCCCCAGCATTTT. Translated, it gives CASMVQGAVQPQHF. V gene TRBV19 combines with J gene TRBJ1-5; 8 bases fit TRBD1. CDR1 and CDR2 from the germline V gene are LNHDA and SQIVND (reference sequence). J was trimmed by 6 bases and V by 7 bases; bases with no gene match: 8. The CDR3 spans 14 residues. Combining the CDR3 with reference TRBV19 and TRBJ1-5 gives the whole variable domain DGGITQSPKYLFRKEGQNVTLSCEQNLNHDAMYWYRQDPGQGLRLIYYSQIVNDFQKGDIAEGYSVSREKKESFPLTVTSAQKNPTAFYLCASMVQGAVQPQHFGDGTRLSIL.

The V gene is TRBV2, the J gene TRBJ1-2; the D is unclear. This CDR3 is 15 amino acids long. V lost 7 bases, J lost 5 bases, and 20 bases lay in between. The V gene's germline CDR1 is SNHLY and CDR2 FYNNEI. The CDR3 loop reads CASTAAELSPYGYTF. The CDR3 bases are TGTGCCAGCACTGCCGCCGAACTCTCACCTTATGGCTACACCTTC.

The chain carries TRBV6-1 and TRBJ1-1, with a weak D call TRBD1 (5 bases). This CDR3 has 13 residues. The V and J ends lost 5 bases and 8 bases respectively, with 15 bases between them. Germline CDR1 MNHNS, CDR2 SASEGT. DNA for the CDR3: TGTGCCAGCAGTCTTCGGACACAAGGCGAAGCTTTCTTT. Protein product: CASSLRTQGEAFF.

The chain couples TRBV19 to TRBJ1-5, with D hard to call. This CDR3 has 13 amino acids. The germline V gene encodes CDR1 LNHDA and CDR2 SQIVND (reference sequence). V dropped 6 bases and J dropped 3 bases, with 9 bases sitting between them. The CDR3 loop is CASSSQNNQPQHF. In DNA form, the CDR3 reads TGTGCCAGTAGCTCACAGAACAATCAGCCCCAGCATTTT.

V usage is TRBV9 and J usage is TRBJ1-3, with D perhaps TRBD1 (6 bases). Germline V CDR1 and CDR2: SGDLS, YYNGEE. The CDR3 runs to 14 residues. The V end was cut by 4 bases, the J end by 0 bases, with 8 bases between. CDR3 DNA sequence: TGTGCCAGCAGCTCGACAGGCTCTGGAAACACCATATATTTT. Its protein product is CASSSTGSGNTIYF.

The chain joins TRBV28 to TRBJ2-6; no clear D. Between the trimmed V and J ends, which lost 2 bases and 2 bases, there was a span of 10 bases. The CDR3 covers 16 residues. Germline V CDR1 and CDR2: MDHEN, SYDVKM. In DNA, the CDR3 is TGTGCCAGCAGTTTAATAGCCAGCGCTGGGGCCAACGTCCTGACTTTC. Protein sequence: CASSLIASAGANVLTF.

This clone was counted once. The CDR3 DNA reads as TGTGCCAGCAGCCAAGATCTCGGACAGACCCAGTACTTC. It codes for CASSQDLGQTQYF. The chain employs TRBV14 and TRBJ2-5; D unclear. Germline CDR1 SGHDN, CDR2 FVKESK. Trimming cost V 0 bases and J 6 bases, with 8 bases left between them. The CDR3 runs to 13 residues.

CDR3 protein: CASSLTSAKNEQFF. CDR3 DNA sequence: TGTGCCAGCAGCTTGACTAGCGCGAAAAATGAGCAGTTCTTC. This chain joins TRBV7-9 and TRBJ2-1, with TRBD2 matching over 8 bases. The CDR3 has 14 amino acids. Losses at the gene ends were 3 bases for V and 7 bases for J; bases not matched to a gene: 5. Looked up from germline, CDR1 is SEHNR and CDR2 is FQNEAQ (reference sequence). Filled out from reference TRBV7-9 and TRBJ2-1, the complete variable domain reads DTGVSQNPRHKITKRGQNVTFRCDPISEHNRLYWYRQTLGQGPEFLTYFQNEAQLEKSRLLSDRFSAERPKGSFSTLEIQRTEQGDSAMYLCASSLTSAKNEQFFGPGTRLTVL.

The chain combines TRBV18 with TRBJ1-1; D might be TRBD1 (5 bases). The germline gives CDR1 KGHSH, CDR2 LQKENI. The CDR3 extends over 11 amino acids. Trimming took off 3 bases at V and 7 bases at J, with 6 bases between the two ends. CDR3 in amino acids: CASSPGGEAFF. CDR3 coding DNA: TGTGCCAGCTCACCGGGGGGTGAAGCTTTCTTT.

The chain links TRBV10-3 to TRBJ1-5; tentatively, D is TRBD1 (6 bases). This CDR3 is built from 13 residues. V was shortened by 4 bases and J by 7 bases, with 11 bases between the two germline ends. The germline gives CDR1 ENHRY, CDR2 SYGVKD. This CDR3 reads CAISAGGYQPQHF. The CDR3 DNA reads TGTGCCATCAGTGCGGGGGGCTACCAGCCCCAGCATTTT.

The rearrangement links TRBV7-2 to TRBJ2-7, with D maybe TRBD2 (5 bases). The germline gives CDR1 SGHTA, CDR2 FQGNSA. V shed 5 bases and J shed 0 bases, with 11 bases lying between them. The CDR3 extends over 14 amino acids. The CDR3 DNA reads TGTGCCAGCAGCCTGGACTGGAGCTCCTACGAGCAGTACTTC. It yields the protein CASSLDWSSYEQYF. The complete variable domain, with remaining parts taken from reference TRBV7-2 and TRBJ2-7, reads GAGVSQSPSNKVTEKGKDVELRCDPISGHTALYWYRQSLGQGLEFLIYFQGNSAPDKSGLPSDRFSAERTGGSVSTLTIQRTQQEDSAVYLCASSLDWSSYEQYFGPGTRLTVT.

The CDR3 nucleotides are TGTGCCAGTAGTTCCAGCCTCTACAATGAGCAGTTCTTC. The encoded protein is CASSSSLYNEQFF. The chain joins TRBV19 to TRBJ2-1, with D unclear. CDR1 is LNHDA, CDR2 SQIVND, per germline (reference sequence). Trimming pared 5 bases from V and 3 bases from J, leaving 8 bases between. This CDR3 region has 13 residues.

For the CDR3, the DNA is TGTGCCTGGTCCCGGACAGGTGGAGAGCAGTACTTC. Its translation: CAWSRTGGEQYF. The rearrangement uses TRBV30 and TRBJ2-7; 7 positions agree with TRBD1. Per the germline V gene, CDR1 is GTSNPN and CDR2 is SVGIG (reference sequence). CDR3 size: 12 residues. The V segment lost 5 bases and the J segment 7 bases; nucleotides outside the gene matches: 8.